This T cell receptor beta chain appears in the sequencing data of a study of blood T cell repertoires in COVID-19. Donors were grouped by their self-reported clinical history. This clone came up once. Authors' methods: From reference gene primer amplification, estimates of nucleated cell counts were derived. TCRdb's copy holds only in-frame clones and misses some; the assay was immunoSEQ multiplex PCR. From that table come the V and J calls and clone size; the DNA was used to work out D and trimming. The sample includes 250,000 to 300,000 clones, about nine tenths of them seen just once. The material sequenced was PBMCs or T cells enriched from blood (not recorded which). This receptor was obtained from a woman aged 40 to 49 who had recovered from COVID-19.

The CDR3 DNA sequence: TGTGCCAGCAGTGCCGTCCAGGCGGGCCGGGGAAACACCATATATTTT. Its protein is CASSAVQAGRGNTIYF. V usage is TRBV6-1 and J usage is TRBJ1-3; no definite D call. This CDR3 is 16 amino acids long. Germline values: CDR1 MNHNS, CDR2 SASEGT. Trimming left V 4 bases short and J 4 bases short, with 17 bases between.